These 22 T cell receptor beta chains originate from one sample sequenced in a study of Graves' ophthalmopathy and Graves' hyperthyroidism. Amplification from RNA transcripts yielded the TCR beta CDR3 regions. First-round RT-PCR with HTBI primers preceded a second-round multiplex PCR. From the multiplex PCR reads, TCRdb called clonotypes with MiXCR, one entry per CDR3 protein. In the table there are some 150,000 distinct CDR3 sequences, 35% to 50% of which are singletons. Input material: peripheral blood. These receptor sequences come from a man aged 25 to 45 with Graves' ophthalmopathy.

This chain links TRBV2 with TRBJ1-2, with TRBD1 matching 7 bases. This CDR3 is 16 amino acids long. J lost 8 bases, V lost 11 bases, and 23 bases had no gene match. Germline CDR1 and CDR2: SNHLY and FYNNEI. In DNA, the CDR3 is TGTGCCTCCTCGGCAGGCAGGGGGTCCGCGATGAGAGGCTACACCTTC. This encodes CASSAGRGSAMRGYTF.

This clonotype was seen repeatedly, ten times or more. The chain combines TRBV6-2 or TRBV6-3 with TRBJ1-2, with 7 bases that match TRBD1. CDR3 length: 14 amino acids. The germline V gene encodes CDR1 MNHEY and CDR2 SVGEGT. V shed 2 bases and J 4 bases; nucleotides not matched to a gene: 4. The CDR3 coding sequence is TGTGCCAGCAGTTACATAAACAGGGGCTATGGCTACACCTTC. Protein product: CASSYINRGYGYTF.

J is TRBJ1-1 and V is TRBV12-3 or TRBV12-4; perhaps TRBD1 as D (5 bases). The CDR3 extends over 13 amino acids. Trimming left V 2 bases short and J 4 bases short, with 8 bases between. The CDR3 region has the DNA TGTGCCAGCAGTTTACAGGGATTCACTGAAGCTTTCTTT. It specifies CASSLQGFTEAFF.

The chain couples TRBV10-1 to TRBJ2-2, with TRBD2 matching 10 bases. The V and J ends lost 9 bases and 1 base, in that order; junction bases with no gene match: 5. This CDR3 has 15 amino acids. The germline CDR1 and CDR2 sequences are WNHNN and SYGVQD (reference sequence). DNA of the CDR3: TGCGCCAGTTCGACTAGCGGGCAGAACACCGGGGAGCTGTTTTTT. This translates into CASSTSGQNTGELFF.

The rearrangement uses TRBV6-1 and TRBJ2-7, with 12 positions matching TRBD2. From germline, CDR1 is MNHNS and CDR2 SASEGT. V trimming: 4 bases; J trimming: 7 bases; junction bases outside the gene matches: 5. The CDR3 spans 14 residues. CDR3 in DNA: TGTGCCAGCAGTGGGACTAGCGGGACTCATGAGCAGTACTTC. As protein: CASSGTSGTHEQYF.

The genes are TRBV20-1 and TRBJ2-5; D unresolved. The ends were cut back, 0 bases at V and 5 bases at J, with 10 bases in the middle. Germline V lookup: CDR1 DFQATT, CDR2 SNEGSKA (reference sequence). The CDR3 runs to 13 residues. The CDR3 loop reads CSARDLRSETQYF. CDR3 in DNA: TGCAGTGCTAGAGATCTTCGCAGTGAGACCCAGTACTTC.

The chain links TRBV28 to TRBJ1-6; D gene ambiguous. Germline loops: CDR1 MDHEN, CDR2 SYDVKM. V dropped 5 bases and J dropped 5 bases, with 16 bases sitting between them. The CDR3 is made up of 16 amino acids. The CDR3 is CASSPLSPADNSPLHF. In DNA form, the CDR3 reads TGTGCCAGCAGTCCGTTATCCCCAGCGGATAATTCACCCCTCCACTTT.

This clonotype showed up many times. V and J are TRBV20-1 and TRBJ1-2; D possibly corresponds to TRBD1 (5 bases). The CDR3 has 18 amino acids. Per germline, CDR1 DFQATT and CDR2 SNEGSKA (reference sequence). The germline V and J ends were trimmed by 2 bases and 1 base, with 23 bases remaining between them. The CDR3 region has the DNA TGCAGTGCTAGACCCTCCCCGGGACGGAGGATTGATAACTATGGCTACACCTTC. The encoded protein is CSARPSPGRRIDNYGYTF.

The CDR3 sequence: CASSSPGLVGRYEQYF. In DNA form, the CDR3 reads TGTGCCAGCAGTTCCCCCGGGCTCGTTGGGAGGTACGAGCAGTACTTC. The chain recombines TRBV28 with TRBJ2-7; a possible D gene is TRBD2 (6 bases). The germline CDR1 and CDR2 sequences are MDHEN and SYDVKM. This CDR3 is 16 amino acids long. V gave up 4 bases and J gave up 4 bases, with 20 bases separating them.

This clonotype was observed a few times. This rearrangement joins TRBV24-1 to TRBJ2-5; no clear D. This CDR3 is built from 13 residues. V was trimmed by 6 bases and J by 0 bases, leaving 7 bases between them. In germline, CDR1 is KGHDR, CDR2 SFDVKD. CDR3 sequence reads: CATSSANQETQYF. The CDR3 DNA reads as TGTGCCACCAGTAGCGCTAACCAAGAGACCCAGTACTTC.

The rearrangement joins TRBV12-3 or TRBV12-4 to TRBJ1-2, with D perhaps matching TRBD1 (5 bases). This CDR3 has 14 residues. V lost 3 bases and J 1 base, leaving 9 bases between the germline ends. CDR3 region: CASSFAGLNYGYTF. The CDR3 coding sequence is TGTGCCAGCAGTTTCGCGGGGCTTAACTATGGCTACACCTTC.

This clonotype was picked up many times. The chain is built from TRBV28 and TRBJ1-6; D might be TRBD1 (5 bases). This CDR3 contains 14 residues. Deletions cut 3 bases from V and 7 bases from J, with 10 bases between. Germline V gene data show CDR1 as MDHEN and CDR2 as SYDVKM. The DNA of the CDR3 is TGTGCCAGCAGTTTGGACAAGGTCAATTCACCCCTCCACTTT. Encoded protein: CASSLDKVNSPLHF.

The gene calls are TRBV13 and TRBJ2-5, with TRBD2 identical over 7 bases. V shed 5 bases and J 10 bases; nucleotides not matched to a gene: 4. The CDR3 is 11 residues long. The germline V gene encodes CDR1 PRHDT and CDR2 FYEKMQ (reference sequence). The chain's CDR3 is CASSEAGNQYF. In DNA form, the CDR3 reads TGTGCCAGCAGCGAAGCGGGAAACCAGTACTTC.

The rearrangement joins TRBV7-2 to TRBJ2-7; a weak D match, TRBD2 (5 bases). The DNA end favors TRBJ2-5, so the J call may be wrong. The germline V gene encodes CDR1 SGHTA and CDR2 FQGNSA. The CDR3 has 15 amino acids. The CDR3 DNA follows: TGTGCCAGCAGCCTTGGGCTGGGGAGACAAGAGACCCAGTACTTC. This sequence encodes CASSLGLGRQETQYF.

This clonotype was seen at least ten times. The chain combines TRBV30 with TRBJ2-7; possible D gene TRBD2, 5 bases. CDR3 length: 13 residues. The germline V gene encodes CDR1 GTSNPN and CDR2 SVGIG (reference sequence). Deletions cut 6 bases from V and 3 bases from J, with 15 bases between. The CDR3 nucleotides read TGTGCCTGCGGGCGAGGACGGGACTACGAGCAGTACTTC. As protein: CACGRGRDYEQYF.

This clonotype was detected many times. The V call is TRBV12-3 or TRBV12-4, the J call TRBJ1-1; D is uncertain. The CDR3 has 13 residues. Trimming removed 6 bases from V and 2 bases from J, with 10 bases in between. The CDR3 DNA reads TGTGCCAGCAGACCAGCCGCTAACACTGAAGCTTTCTTT. It is translated as CASRPAANTEAFF.

In its sample, this clonotype was seen many times. The J gene is TRBJ2-7, the V gene TRBV7-8; 10 nucleotides line up with TRBD2. CDR3 length: 15 amino acids. Germline CDR1 reads SGHVS; CDR2 reads FQNEAQ. Unmatched junction bases numbered 9, after V lost 3 bases and J lost 7 bases. CDR3 coding DNA: TGTGCCAGCAGCTTCCGAGCGGGAGGGCCGAAAGAGCAGTACTTC. Translation: CASSFRAGGPKEQYF.

This chain connects TRBV15 to TRBJ2-5; D may be TRBD1 (5 bases). This CDR3 spans 15 amino acids. Germline loops: CDR1 LNHNV, CDR2 YYDKDF (reference sequence). V shed 5 bases and J shed 4 bases, with 17 bases lying between them. Here the CDR3 DNA reads TGTGCCACCAGCGTCCGCGCAGGGAAATCAGAGACCCAGTACTTC. This codes for CATSVRAGKSETQYF.

This clonotype appeared many times. The rearrangement joins TRBV29-1 to TRBJ2-5; 9 bases line up with TRBD1. V shed 7 bases, J shed 7 bases, and the junction held 4 bases outside the gene matches. The CDR3 runs 11 residues. Germline V gene sequence: CDR1 SQVTM, CDR2 ANQGSEA. Here the CDR3 reads CSGDRGRTQYF. The CDR3, as DNA: TGCAGCGGAGACAGGGGGAGGACCCAGTACTTC.

In this sample, this clonotype turned up many times. The chain couples TRBV12-3 or TRBV12-4 to TRBJ2-7; 7 bases match TRBD1. The CDR3 is made up of 14 amino acids. The V and J ends lost 6 bases and 0 bases, in that order; junction bases with no gene match: 5. CDR3 in DNA: TGTGCCAGCAGAAGGACAGGCACCTCCTACGAGCAGTACTTC. Translating gives CASRRTGTSYEQYF.

This clonotype was counted ten times or more. This CDR3 is CASMNTEAFF. CDR3 DNA: TGTGCCAGCATGAACACTGAAGCTTTCTTT. The chain links TRBV28 to TRBJ1-1; no clear D gene. Trimming took off 7 bases at V and 0 bases at J, with 0 bases between the two ends. There are 10 residues in the CDR3. Germline V CDR1 and CDR2: MDHEN, SYDVKM.

This clonotype was seen only a few times. V is TRBV6-2 or TRBV6-3 and J is TRBJ1-5; D unclear. V lost 4 bases to trimming and J lost 0 bases, with 19 bases between them. The CDR3 runs to 18 residues. Germline CDR1 MNHEY, CDR2 SVGEGT. The DNA for the CDR3 is TGTGCCAGCAGTTGGAGCCCAGTCGGGGATTCTAGCAATCAGCCCCAGCATTTT. Its translation: CASSWSPVGDSSNQPQHF.